The 30 T cell receptor beta chains in this list originate from one sample, sequenced in a study of cytomegalovirus exposure and HLA in healthy donors. It was with 60 Vbeta and 13 Jbeta primers that the PCR ran. Sequencing was performed with immunoSEQ multiplex PCR; in TCRdb, only in-frame clones are kept and a portion is missing. The table lists about 120,000 clones, with about 1.5% in the top ten. Sequenced material: PBMCs. The receptor set was obtained from a woman in her 40s in good health and CMV-seropositive.

The J gene is TRBJ2-7, the V gene TRBV9, with a possible D match to TRBD1 (6 bases). Germline assignment: CDR1 SGDLS and CDR2 YYNGEE. This CDR3 is built from 17 residues. Trimming took off 4 bases at V and 5 bases at J, with 25 bases between the two ends. The CDR3 DNA follows: TGTGCCAGCAGCCTAGGAAAAGGGCAGCTCCACAGGGACGAGCAGTACTTC. Encoded protein: CASSLGKGQLHRDEQYF.

J is TRBJ2-1 and V is TRBV5-1; maybe TRBD1 (5 bases). Germline lookup yields CDR1 SGHRS and CDR2 YFSETQ. Trimming cost V 3 bases and J 9 bases, with 10 bases left between them. This CDR3 has 12 amino acids. CDR3 in DNA: TGCGCCAGCAGCTCCAGGGTTCCTGAGCAGTTCTTC. Translation: CASSSRVPEQFF.

The chain couples TRBV19 to TRBJ2-5; D is unclear. The V gene's germline CDR1 is LNHDA and CDR2 SQIVND (reference sequence). The CDR3 sequence is 13 residues long. V lost 3 bases and J 5 bases, leaving 10 bases between the germline ends. The DNA for the CDR3 is TGTGCCAGTAGTATCAGCGCTCGCGAGACCCAGTACTTC. Protein sequence: CASSISARETQYF.

V usage is TRBV11-2 and J usage is TRBJ1-4; unclear D gene. Germline V lookup: CDR1 SGHAT, CDR2 FQNNGV. This CDR3 contains 15 residues. The V and J ends lost 4 bases and 5 bases respectively, with 14 bases between them. This CDR3 is CASSSSWAPNEKLFF. CDR3 nucleotides: TGTGCCAGCAGCTCGTCATGGGCCCCAAATGAAAAACTGTTTTTT.

The rearrangement joins TRBV2 to TRBJ2-2; 15 bases agree with TRBD2. V lost 4 bases to trimming and J lost 4 bases; unmatched junction nucleotides: 13. Germline assignment: CDR1 SNHLY and CDR2 FYNNEI. CDR3 length equals 20 residues. CDR3 loop: CASSGGLAGGPIVGTGELFF. CDR3 sequence (DNA): TGTGCCAGCAGTGGCGGACTAGCGGGAGGGCCGATCGTGGGCACCGGGGAGCTGTTTTTT.

The V call is TRBV5-1, the J call TRBJ1-1, with D possibly being TRBD1 (5 bases). Germline assignment: CDR1 SGHRS and CDR2 YFSETQ. CDR3 length: 14 residues. Trimming took 5 bases from V and 5 from J, leaving 16 bases between them. The chain's CDR3 is CASRRRGGDTEAFF. CDR3 bases: TGCGCCAGCAGACGACGGGGAGGGGATACTGAAGCTTTCTTT.

In DNA form, the CDR3 reads TGCGCCAGCAGCTTGGCCCCTAGCGGGGTTACCTACGAGCAGTACTTC. Translation: CASSLAPSGVTYEQYF. The rearrangement uses TRBV5-1 and TRBJ2-7, with 9 bases fitting TRBD2. Losses at the gene ends were 0 bases for V and 2 bases for J; bases not matched to a gene: 6. The germline V gene has CDR1 SGHRS and CDR2 YFSETQ. This CDR3 has 16 residues.

The J gene is TRBJ1-1, the V gene TRBV19; no clear D gene. Trimming shortened V by 1 base and J by 6 bases, and 6 bases separated the two germline ends. Per the germline V gene, CDR1 is LNHDA and CDR2 is SQIVND (reference sequence). CDR3 size: 12 residues. The CDR3 DNA follows: TGTGCCAGTAGTATAGTGGCAGCTGAAGCTTTCTTT. It is translated as CASSIVAAEAFF.

The chain is built from TRBV28 and TRBJ1-5; 10 positions agree with TRBD1. The CDR3 has 17 amino acids. After removal of 4 bases from V and 5 bases from J, the junction contained 11 bases not matched to a gene. CDR1 MDHEN and CDR2 SYDVKM come from the germline V gene. The CDR3 here is CASSSWAGQGSDQPQHF. The CDR3 DNA reads as TGTGCCAGCAGTTCCTGGGCGGGACAGGGGTCAGATCAGCCCCAGCATTTT.

This chain connects TRBV19 to TRBJ1-5; 7 positions match TRBD1. V dropped 5 bases and J dropped 7; count of bases not matched to a gene: 8. The CDR3 is made up of 14 amino acids. Germline assignment: CDR1 LNHDA and CDR2 SQIVND (reference sequence). CDR3 DNA sequence: TGTGCCAGTAGTTCGACAGGGCCGAGGCAGCCCCAGCATTTT. Protein: CASSSTGPRQPQHF.

The chain has TRBV11-2 and TRBJ2-2; 7 bases fit TRBD1. This CDR3 has 18 amino acids. Trimming took 1 base from V and 2 from J; bases not matched to a gene: 10. The V gene's germline CDR1 is SGHAT and CDR2 FQNNGV. The CDR3 sequence is CASSLVRTGAINTGELFF. Here the CDR3 DNA reads TGTGCCAGCAGCTTAGTTCGAACAGGGGCGATTAACACCGGGGAGCTGTTTTTT.

The V and J genes are TRBV19 and TRBJ2-1; 13 nucleotides align to TRBD2. The CDR3 covers 16 residues. Trimming cost V 10 bases and J 7 bases; bases outside gene matches: 13. Germline CDR1 and CDR2: LNHDA and SQIVND (reference sequence). CDR3 coding DNA: TGTGCCACCTCCGGGACTAGCGGGACGGGTACGAATGAGCAGTTCTTC. This translates into CATSGTSGTGTNEQFF.

The V gene is TRBV28, the J gene TRBJ2-7; D is perhaps TRBD1 (5 bases). Trimming took off 5 bases at V and 4 bases at J, with 15 bases between the two ends. Germline CDR1 MDHEN, CDR2 SYDVKM. This CDR3 is built from 14 residues. The CDR3: CASSPRQGGYEQYF. CDR3 DNA: TGTGCCAGCAGTCCCCGGCAGGGTGGGTACGAGCAGTACTTC.

The V call is TRBV28, the J call TRBJ1-4, with D possibly being TRBD1 (5 bases). The CDR3 sequence is 14 residues long. Germline lookup yields CDR1 MDHEN and CDR2 SYDVKM. Trimming took 3 bases from V and 4 from J, leaving 9 bases between them. The CDR3 nucleotides read TGTGCCAGCAGTTTGCGGGGGAGTAATGAAAAACTGTTTTTT. Its translation: CASSLRGSNEKLFF.

The chain uses TRBV6-1 and TRBJ2-3, with 8 nucleotides matching TRBD2. Germline lookup yields CDR1 MNHNS and CDR2 SASEGT. CDR3 length: 13 residues. Trimming removed 2 bases from V and 10 bases from J; junction bases left unmatched: 5. Here the CDR3 DNA reads TGTGCCAGCAGTGAATCAGAGACTAGCGCGCAGTATTTT. Translating gives CASSESETSAQYF.

The genes are TRBV4-1 and TRBJ1-2, with 9 nucleotides matching TRBD1. Germline V gives CDR1 MGHRA, CDR2 YSYEKL. V lost 1 base, J lost 0 bases, and 9 bases stayed unmatched. The CDR3 is made up of 18 amino acids. CDR3 sequence reads: CASSQVDRGVPANYGYTF. CDR3 nucleotide sequence: TGCGCCAGCAGCCAAGTTGACAGGGGGGTACCCGCTAACTATGGCTACACCTTC.

This chain joins TRBV6-6 and TRBJ1-4; 7 bases fit TRBD1. Germline assignment: CDR1 MNHNY and CDR2 SVGAGI (reference sequence). This CDR3 comprises 14 residues. The V and J ends lost 2 bases and 8 bases, in that order; junction bases with no gene match: 5. The DNA of the CDR3 is TGTGCCAGCAGTTACCAGGGGGGAAGGGAAAAACTGTTTTTT. This codes for CASSYQGGREKLFF.

The CDR3 bases are TGTGCCTGGAGTATAGGAGGGGCCCCCAATTCACCCCTCCACTTT. Amino acids: CAWSIGGAPNSPLHF. V and J are TRBV30 and TRBJ1-6; a weak D match, TRBD1 (5 bases). In germline, CDR1 is GTSNPN, CDR2 SVGIG (reference sequence). The CDR3 runs to 15 residues. Trimming cost V 2 bases and J 7 bases, with 15 bases left between them.

The chain has TRBV19 and TRBJ2-1; 10 bases fit TRBD1. The CDR3 length is 16 residues. V dropped 6 bases and J dropped 6; count of bases not matched to a gene: 11. The germline V gene has CDR1 LNHDA and CDR2 SQIVND (reference sequence). CDR3 amino acids: CASSLLLGQGLNEQFF. In DNA form, the CDR3 reads TGTGCCAGTAGCCTCCTCTTGGGACAGGGGCTCAATGAGCAGTTCTTC.

This chain links TRBV5-5 with TRBJ2-2; 9 nucleotides align to TRBD1. This CDR3 spans 16 amino acids. The germline V gene encodes CDR1 SGHKS and CDR2 YYEKEE (reference sequence). Losses at the gene ends were 5 bases for V and 3 bases for J; bases not matched to a gene: 8. The CDR3 loop reads CASSYRTGDDTGELFF. The CDR3 DNA sequence: TGTGCCAGCAGTTATAGGACAGGGGATGACACCGGGGAGCTGTTTTTT.

The chain's CDR3 is CASSIWAEGNTEAFF. Written as DNA, the CDR3 is TGTGCCAGTAGTATATGGGCAGAGGGGAACACTGAAGCTTTCTTT. The chain carries TRBV19 and TRBJ1-1, with D uncertain. With 2 bases removed from V and 1 base from J, the gap between germline ends came to 11 bases. From germline, CDR1 is LNHDA and CDR2 SQIVND (reference sequence). The CDR3 is 15 amino acids.

In DNA form, the CDR3 reads TGTGCCAGCAGGAAATGGGAGCGGGAGGCCCAGTACTTC. Translating it yields CASRKWEREAQYF. The chain combines TRBV11-2 with TRBJ2-5, with 9 bases identical to TRBD2. With V trimmed by 6 bases and J by 9 bases, 8 bases remained unmatched. The CDR3 length is 13 residues. Germline V CDR1 and CDR2: SGHAT, FQNNGV.

The chain is built from TRBV28 and TRBJ1-5, with 8 nucleotides matching TRBD1. Germline-derived CDR1 and CDR2 are MDHEN and SYDVKM. The junction had 7 bases not matched to a gene; V was cut back by 5 bases and J by 4 bases. The CDR3 has 15 residues. CDR3 DNA: TGTGCCAGCAGTCGACAGGGGTCGGGGAATCAGCCCCAGCATTTT. Amino acid sequence: CASSRQGSGNQPQHF.

The chain is built from TRBV10-2 and TRBJ2-4; TRBD2 matches at 10 bases. There are 16 residues in the CDR3. Germline values: CDR1 WSHSY, CDR2 SAAADI. The ends lost 3 bases at V and 1 base at J; junction bases unmatched: 3. The DNA for the CDR3 is TGCGCCAGCAGTGATACGGGACTAGCGGCCAAAAACATTCAGTACTTC. Encoded protein: CASSDTGLAAKNIQYF.

The V call is TRBV5-1, the J call TRBJ2-7; 12 nucleotides agree with TRBD2. Trimming at V came to 4 bases and at J to 6 bases, leaving 8 bases not matched to a gene. The germline gives CDR1 SGHRS, CDR2 YFSETQ. The CDR3 spans 15 residues. CDR3 region: CASSARLAGAPEQYF. CDR3 bases: TGCGCCAGCAGCGCCCGACTAGCGGGAGCCCCCGAGCAGTACTTC.

This chain links TRBV12-5 with TRBJ2-5; weak D call: TRBD1 (6 bases). V was cut by 1 base and J by 1 base, with 10 bases left in between. The CDR3 length is 15 residues. Germline lookup yields CDR1 LGHNT and CDR2 FRNRAP. The CDR3 reads CASGLGGTSQETQYF. The CDR3 DNA follows: TGTGCTAGTGGTTTGGGAGGGACATCCCAAGAGACCCAGTACTTC.

The CDR3 sequence: CASSPRGEWTDTQYF. CDR3 DNA: TGTGCCAGCAGTCCCCGGGGTGAATGGACAGATACGCAGTATTTT. J is TRBJ2-3 and V is TRBV4-2, with D tentatively TRBD2 (5 bases). The germline gives CDR1 LGHNA, CDR2 YNFKEQ. V was clipped by 6 bases and J by 3 bases, with 16 bases between them. The CDR3 covers 15 residues.

The chain joins TRBV6-6 to TRBJ2-5; D gene unclear. The J call may be faulty, since TRBJ2-7 better matches the DNA end. CDR3 size: 12 residues. CDR1 MNHNY and CDR2 SVGAGI come from the germline V gene (reference sequence). CDR3 sequence: CASSQVLYEQYF. The CDR3 nucleotides read TGTGCCAGCAGCCAGGTCCTCTACGAGCAGTACTTC.

The chain joins TRBV28 to TRBJ2-7; TRBD1 aligns across 11 bases. This CDR3 has 15 residues. Germline lookup yields CDR1 MDHEN and CDR2 SYDVKM. Trimming at V came to 4 bases and at J to 6 bases, leaving 8 bases not matched to a gene. CDR3 bases: TGTGCCAGCAGTTCTTACGGACAGGGGGCAGGCGAGCAGTACTTC. This sequence encodes CASSSYGQGAGEQYF.

The chain joins TRBV6-1 to TRBJ2-1; 8 bases line up with TRBD1. The CDR3 has 15 amino acids. J was trimmed by 4 bases and V by 7 bases; bases with no gene match: 9. CDR1 MNHNS and CDR2 SASEGT come from the germline V gene. The CDR3: CASILDRGGYNEQFF. The CDR3 DNA reads as TGTGCCAGCATTCTCGACAGGGGAGGATACAATGAGCAGTTCTTC.